Reported below is one T cell receptor beta chain. Its antigen is not identified. This CDR3 has 17 residues. With 0 bases removed from V and 3 bases from J, the gap between germline ends came to 16 bases. Germline values: CDR1 SGHRS, CDR2 YFSETQ. This entry is derived from a study of cytomegalovirus exposure and HLA in healthy donors. Overall study findings and caveats: Researchers reported from a later analysis that most CMV-associated TCR beta chains appeared HLA-restricted.

In the PCR, 60 Vbeta and 13 Jbeta primers were used. The repertoire was sequenced with immunoSEQ multiplex PCR; TCRdb's copy has only in-frame clones and lacks some. The table records approximately 220,000 clones, almost 80% of them present only once. Sequences were obtained from PBMCs. The J gene is TRBJ2-1, the V gene TRBV5-1; perhaps TRBD1 as D (6 bases). The sequence derives from a male donor in good health and CMV-seronegative. CDR3 DNA sequence: TGCGCCAGCAGCTTGGGTTCCGGACAGAAATTCTACAATGAGCAGTTCTTC. Translating it yields CASSLGSGQKFYNEQFF.